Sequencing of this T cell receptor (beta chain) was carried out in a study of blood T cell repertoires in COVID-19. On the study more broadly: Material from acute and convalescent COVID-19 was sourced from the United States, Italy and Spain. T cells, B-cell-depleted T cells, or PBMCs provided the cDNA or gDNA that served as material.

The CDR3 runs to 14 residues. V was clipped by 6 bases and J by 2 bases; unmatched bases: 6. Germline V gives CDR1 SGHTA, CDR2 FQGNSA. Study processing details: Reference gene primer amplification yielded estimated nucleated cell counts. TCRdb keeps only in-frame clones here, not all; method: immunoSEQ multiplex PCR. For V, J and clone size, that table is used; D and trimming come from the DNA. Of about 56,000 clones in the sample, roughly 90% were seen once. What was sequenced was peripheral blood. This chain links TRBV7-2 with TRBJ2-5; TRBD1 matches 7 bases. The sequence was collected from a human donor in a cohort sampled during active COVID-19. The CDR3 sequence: CASSPNRGQETQYF. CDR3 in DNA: TGTGCCAGCAGTCCAAACAGGGGTCAAGAGACCCAGTACTTC.